Below, 21 T cell receptor delta chains from the same sample are listed, as sequenced in a study of delta chain sequences of gamma delta T cells. TCRdb reapplied CATT to the 5' RACE reads. The table includes some 2,400 delta-chain clones, 5.9% detected once. Sample: either unsorted cells or a sorted T cell fraction (not recorded which). All receptors come from a human donor in good health.

By sample share, this clone is large. Compared with germline, one end of the junction differs, possibly owing to a read error. In the same sample, other DNA sequences code for this CDR3. The chain recombines TRDV1 with TRDJ1; 11 positions match TRDD3. CDR1 and CDR2 (germline): TSWWSYY, QGS. This CDR3 contains 21 residues. The CDR3 nucleotides are TGTGCCCTTGGGGAACCCCCAATGTTCCTACTGGGGGATAAAGAGGACGATAAACTCATCTTT. Translation: CALGEPPMFLLGDKEDDKLIF.

This clone was picked up many times. The genes are TRDV1 and TRDJ1; maybe TRDD3 (6 bases). Trimming stripped 4 bases from V and 3 bases from J, with 18 bases between. The germline V gene encodes CDR1 TSWWSYY and CDR2 QGS. This CDR3 is 16 amino acids long. CDR3: CALGGGGGALPDKLIF. CDR3 nucleotide sequence: TGTGCTCTTGGGGGGGGAGGGGGAGCGCTCCCCGATAAACTCATCTTT.

The count of this clone is one. The gene calls are TRDV2 and TRDJ1; TRDD3 matches at 7 bases. The CDR3 is 18 amino acids. Germline values: CDR1 GEAIGNYY, CDR2 EKD. The V and J ends lost 3 bases and 0 bases, in that order; junction bases with no gene match: 15. The CDR3 bases are TGTGCCTGTGACCGCCTCTCGTGGGGGACCGAGTACACCGATAAACTCATCTTT. The encoded protein is CACDRLSWGTEYTDKLIF.

The J gene was reported as TRDJ1; the V gene went uncalled; TRDD3, the table's D call, was not compared with the DNA. This CDR3 spans 25 amino acids. The CDR3 DNA sequence: TGCTCTGGTGTCTTGGGGGATTGTGCCTTCCTACGGGCCCAGTACTGGGCTCCACGTGCCCATGAACTCATCTTT. It encodes CSGVLGDCAFLRAQYWAPRAHELIF.

This clone is medium-sized within its sample. CDR3 sequence: CALGDRSRILFPRVLGEVSWDTRQMFF. The CDR3 bases are TGTGCTCTTGGGGATCGATCCCGAATCCTATTCCCTAGAGTACTGGGGGAAGTCTCCTGGGACACCCGACAGATGTTTTTC. V is TRDV1 and J is TRDJ3, with 9 bases matching TRDD3. CDR3 length equals 27 residues. V lost 3 bases to trimming and J lost 0 bases; unmatched junction nucleotides: 30. Germline assignment: CDR1 TSWWSYY and CDR2 QGS.

By sample share, this clone is medium-sized (0.01 to 0.1%). The chain carries TRDV1 and TRDJ1; D may be TRDD2 (6 bases). Germline V gene data show CDR1 as TSWWSYY and CDR2 as QGS. The V end was cut by 3 bases, the J end by 0 bases, with 26 bases between. CDR3 length equals 20 residues. The CDR3 sequence: CALGEVPPSTFPPYTDKLIF. CDR3 DNA sequence: TGTGCTCTTGGGGAGGTTCCCCCAAGTACCTTCCCCCCTTACACCGATAAACTCATCTTT.

This clone was counted ten times or more. The chain uses TRDV2 and TRDJ3, with TRDD3 matching over 12 bases. J lost 0 bases, V lost 0 bases, and 5 bases had no gene match. Germline-derived CDR1 and CDR2 are GEAIGNYY and EKD. The CDR3 is 20 residues long. The CDR3, as DNA: TGTGCCTGTGACACCGTACTGGGGGATACTAGCTCCTGGGACACCCGACAGATGTTTTTC. As protein: CACDTVLGDTSSWDTRQMFF.

This clone has more than one count but fewer than ten. Its ends do not fully match the called genes, so a read error is possible. The chain joins TRDV1 to TRDJ3; 8 positions match TRDD3. Germline-derived CDR1 and CDR2 are TSWWSYY and QGS. The CDR3 totals 21 residues. Written as DNA, the CDR3 is TGTGCTCTTGGGGAACAGGCCGGACCTACGATGCTGGTGGGGGATACCCGACAGATGTTTTTC. Protein product: CALGEQAGPTMLVGDTRQMFF.

The chain links TRDV2 to TRDJ1; no firm D call. Germline V gives CDR1 GEAIGNYY, CDR2 EKD. The ends were cut back, 6 bases at V and 4 bases at J, with 20 bases in the middle. CDR3 length: 15 amino acids. The CDR3 here is CACFRLLGANDKLIF. DNA for the CDR3: TGTGCCTGTTTTCGCCTCTTGGGAGCTAACGATAAACTCATCTTT.

This clone was counted a few times. The translation of this DNA and the TCRdb protein of a much larger clone differ at residue 7, probably owing to a read error; the protein shown here is translated from the DNA. The chain has TRDV1 and TRDJ1; 11 nucleotides line up with TRDD3. CDR1 and CDR2 from the germline V gene are TSWWSYY and QGS. The CDR3 is 19 amino acids. With 0 bases clipped from V and 7 bases from J, the junction kept 16 bases outside the gene matches. Here the CDR3 reads CALGELEFRSWGIPLKLIF. In DNA, the CDR3 is TGTGCTCTTGGGGAACTAGAATTTCGGAGCTGGGGGATACCCCTTAAACTCATCTTT.

Regarding this clone: TCRdb lists the protein of a much larger clone for this DNA, which differs at residue 15, so this is likely a read error; the protein given here is translated from the DNA itself. CDR3: CACDATGMGDTNWDARQMFF. Here the CDR3 DNA reads TGTGCCTGTGACGCCACGGGAATGGGGGATACTAACTGGGACGCCCGACAGATGTTTTTC. The V gene is TRDV2, the J gene TRDJ3, with TRDD3 matching 10 bases. This CDR3 is built from 20 residues. Germline CDR1 GEAIGNYY, CDR2 EKD.

This clone was seen a handful of times. The amino acid sequence in TCRdb belongs to a much larger clone and departs from this DNA's translation at residue 3, likely a sequencing read error; the sequence shown is translated from the DNA. The chain uses TRDV2 and TRDJ3, with 8 bases aligning to TRDD3. The CDR3 covers 18 residues. Per the germline V gene, CDR1 is GEAIGNYY and CDR2 is EKD. CDR3 in amino acids: CARDPAGGPSWDTRQMFF. For the CDR3, the DNA is TGTGCCCGTGACCCGGCTGGGGGACCATCCTGGGACACCCGACAGATGTTTTTC.

The chain couples TRDV2 to TRDJ3; 7 positions match TRDD3. Per the germline V gene, CDR1 is GEAIGNYY and CDR2 is EKD. J lost 0 bases, V lost 3 bases, and 16 bases had no gene match. This CDR3 region has 21 residues. The CDR3, as DNA: TGTGCCTGTGACGCCACGGGAATGGGGGACTCCAGCTCCTGGGACACCCGACAGATGTTTTTC. It specifies CACDATGMGDSSSWDTRQMFF.

This clone showed up many times. This chain uses TRDV2 with TRDJ3; the match to TRDD3 covers 11 bases. The length of the CDR3 is 19 residues. Looked up from germline, CDR1 is GEAIGNYY and CDR2 is EKD. V shed 1 base, J shed 3 bases, and the junction held 7 bases outside the gene matches. The CDR3 nucleotides are TGTGCCTGTGACACGGTAGGTACTGGGGGATACTGGGACACCCGACAGATGTTTTTC. The encoded protein is CACDTVGTGGYWDTRQMFF.

No V segment was called; the J segment is TRDJ1; TRDD3 was called by the table and not checked on the DNA. This CDR3 region has 16 residues. The CDR3 nucleotides are TGCTCTGGGGAAACCGGGGGCCCTAAGTCCCCCGATAAACTCATCTTT. Residues: CSGETGGPKSPDKLIF.

By share, this clone ranks as medium-sized. The identical CDR3 is also encoded by other nucleotide sequences in the sample. J is TRDJ1 and V is TRDV1; D is unresolved. With 0 bases removed from V and 0 bases from J, the gap between germline ends came to 23 bases. The CDR3 is 20 amino acids. The germline V gene encodes CDR1 TSWWSYY and CDR2 QGS. The CDR3 protein is CALGELSSKSTVGYTDKLIF. CDR3 sequence (DNA): TGTGCTCTTGGGGAACTTTCTTCTAAATCCACGGTTGGGTACACCGATAAACTCATCTTT.

By sample fraction, this clone is medium-sized (0.01 to 0.1%). J is TRDJ1 and V is TRDV2; 7 bases agree with TRDD3. The CDR3 has 17 residues. Trimming at V came to 0 bases and at J to 0 bases, leaving 9 bases not matched to a gene. The germline V gene has CDR1 GEAIGNYY and CDR2 EKD. The CDR3: CACDTLSTGADTDKLIF. CDR3 bases: TGTGCCTGTGACACCTTAAGTACTGGGGCCGACACCGATAAACTCATCTTT.

This clone turned up a few times. The rearrangement joins TRDV1 to TRDJ1; 9 positions agree with TRDD2. V was pared by 4 bases and J by 0 bases, with 30 bases of the junction left unmatched. This CDR3 has 24 residues. Germline V gives CDR1 TSWWSYY, CDR2 QGS. CDR3 nucleotide sequence: TGTGCTCTTGGGGGTGCGTTTTACCAGGGGCCTTCCTACGTATCTTTCCTGGACACCGATAAACTCATCTTT. Residues: CALGGAFYQGPSYVSFLDTDKLIF.

Only a few counts were recorded for this clone. CDR3 nucleotide sequence: TGCGCTTCATTGGTGTCTGGGGAACCCCCAATGTTCCTACTGGGGGATAAGGAGGACGATAAACTCATCTTT. It codes for CASLVSGEPPMFLLGDKEDDKLIF. The J gene corresponds to TRDJ1; a V gene call is absent; no check of the table's D call, TRDD3, against the DNA was made. The CDR3 consists of 24 residues.

Worth noting for this clone: TCRdb's listed protein matches a much larger clone and diverges from this DNA's translation at residue 13, likely through a read error; the protein shown comes from the DNA. This chain links TRDV1 with TRDJ1; 8 bases line up with TRDD3. Germline loops: CDR1 TSWWSYY, CDR2 QGS. The trim removed 0 bases at V and 7 bases at J, leaving 19 bases unmatched. The CDR3 has 19 amino acids. The CDR3 is CALGELGFRSWGTPLKLIF. CDR3 coding DNA: TGTGCTCTTGGGGAACTAGGATTTCGGAGCTGGGGGACACCCCTTAAACTCATCTTT.

This clone was seen only a few times. TCRdb attributes to this sequence the protein of a much larger clone, which differs from the DNA translation at residue 5; a read error is likely, and the protein displayed is translated from the DNA. The chain couples TRDV2 to TRDJ3, with 10 bases identical to TRDD3. Germline trimming cut 2 bases from V and 1 base from J; bases unmatched to any gene: 4. Germline V CDR1 and CDR2: GEAIGNYY, EKD. This CDR3 has 18 amino acids. Written as DNA, the CDR3 is TGTGCCTGTGACATACTGGGGGATGATTCCTGGGACACCCGACAGATGTTTTTC. Translation: CACDILGDDSWDTRQMFF.